This is a list of T cell receptor beta chains from one sample in a study of blood T cells in healthy people across ages. TCRdb fed the 5' RACE reads into MiXCR, producing one record per CDR3 protein. This table has around 520,000 distinct CDR3 sequences, over 25% appearing once. Another study also made use of these data, one on T cells of mothers and their children.

Sequencing was carried out using blood. The receptor set was obtained from a boy between 2 and 10 years old in good health. The CDR3 runs from the conserved cysteine through the conserved F or W. The D gene is left open where the match is weak. The size field is filled for only some rows; it gives once, few, many or a size class.

clone_size	v_call	j_call	d_call	cdr3_aa	cdr3_nt
NA	TRBV29-1	TRBJ1-1	TRBD1	CSVADRVDTEAFF	TGCAGCGTTGCGGACAGGGTAGACACTGAAGCTTTCTTT
NA	TRBV5-1	TRBJ2-3	TRBD2	CASVSNTGGRDTQYF	TGCGCCAGCGTCTCAAACACGGGGGGGCGAGATACGCAGTATTTT
NA	TRBV20-1	TRBJ2-1	TRBD1	CSARDRRQGINEQFF	TGCAGTGCTAGAGATCGACGACAGGGTATCAATGAGCAGTTCTTC
NA	TRBV12-3/TRBV12-4	TRBJ1-5	NA	CASKLQGGNQPQHF	TGTGCCAGTAAACTACAGGGAGGAAATCAGCCCCAGCATTTT
NA	TRBV25-1	TRBJ2-1	NA	CASSEGAMSEQFF	TGTGCCAGCAGTGAGGGGGCTATGAGTGAGCAGTTCTTC
NA	TRBV5-1	TRBJ2-5	TRBD1	CASSAGTEQETQYF	TGCGCCAGCAGCGCCGGGACAGAACAAGAGACCCAGTACTTC
few	TRBV11-2	TRBJ2-3	TRBD1	CASSSDREGVGTQYF	TGTGCCAGCAGCTCGGACAGGGAAGGTGTTGGTACGCAGTATTTT
few	TRBV7-9	TRBJ2-5	NA	CASSFQGWVETQYF	TGTGCCAGCAGCTTTCAGGGGTGGGTGGAGACCCAGTACTTC
NA	TRBV5-1	TRBJ2-3	TRBD2	CASSLAMFFGGRLTDTQYF	TGCGCCAGCAGCTTGGCCATGTTTTTTGGCGGGAGGCTGACAGATACGCAGTATTTT
NA	TRBV2	TRBJ1-2	NA	CASSEVWDTETYGYTF	TGTGCCAGCAGTGAAGTATGGGACACCGAGACGTATGGCTACACCTTC
NA	TRBV27	TRBJ1-1	NA	CASSRRGEEAFF	TGTGCCAGCAGTCGAAGGGGGGAGGAGGCTTTCTTT
NA	TRBV7-8	TRBJ2-7	TRBD1	CASSPGGTGAYEQYF	TGTGCCAGCAGCCCAGGGGGGACAGGGGCCTACGAGCAGTACTTC
few	TRBV7-6	TRBJ1-4	NA	CASSLGGRVNEKLFF	TGTGCCAGCAGCTTAGGGGGACGGGTCAATGAAAAACTGTTTTTT
NA	TRBV10-3	TRBJ2-1	NA	CAISEWNNEQFF	TGTGCCATCAGTGAATGGAACAATGAGCAGTTCTTC
many	TRBV6-4	TRBJ2-3	NA	CASSTGSSADTQYF	TGTGCCAGCAGCACAGGGTCGAGTGCAGATACGCAGTATTTT
NA	TRBV6-5	TRBJ1-5	TRBD1	CASSYSNRRQGSNQPQHF	TGTGCCAGCAGTTACTCGAATAGGAGACAGGGAAGCAATCAGCCCCAGCATTTT
few	TRBV4-3	TRBJ2-1	TRBD1	CASSQEGDRSNEQFF	TGCGCCAGCAGCCAAGAGGGGGACAGGAGCAATGAGCAGTTCTTC
NA	TRBV7-9	TRBJ1-1	NA	CASSAHNTGGNTEAFF	TGTGCCAGTAGCGCGCATAATACGGGGGGGAACACTGAAGCTTTCTTT
NA	TRBV5-1	TRBJ2-3	NA	CASSRESDGDTQYF	TGCGCCAGCAGCAGAGAGTCGGATGGGGATACGCAGTATTTT
few	TRBV20-1	TRBJ1-5	NA	CSARVGRDQPQHF	TGCAGTGCTAGAGTCGGACGGGATCAGCCCCAGCATTTT
NA	TRBV7-9	TRBJ2-3	NA	CASSSQLRGNTDTQYF	TGTGCCAGCAGCTCCCAACTGAGAGGAAACACAGATACGCAGTATTTT
NA	TRBV18	TRBJ2-5	NA	CASSRVNLGEQYF	TGTGCCAGCTCACGAGTAAATCTGGGGGAGCAGTACTTC
few	TRBV21-1	TRBJ2-7	NA	CASSNGTGWREQYF	TGTGCCAGCAGCAACGGGACAGGGTGGCGCGAGCAGTACTTC
NA	TRBV24-1	TRBJ2-5	NA	CATSDPSGGETQYF	TGTGCCACCAGTGACCCCTCCGGCGGGGAGACCCAGTACTTC
few	TRBV20-1	TRBJ1-1	NA	CSRDGALNTEAFF	TGCAGCAGGGACGGGGCTCTAAACACTGAAGCTTTCTTT
few	TRBV15	TRBJ2-1	TRBD2	CATSRDRPSGSNEQFF	TGTGCCACCAGCAGAGATAGACCTAGCGGGAGCAATGAGCAGTTCTTC
NA	TRBV3-1	TRBJ2-3	NA	CASSYDREVGDTQYF	TGTGCCAGCAGCTACGACAGGGAGGTCGGAGATACGCAGTATTTT
NA	TRBV20-1	TRBJ1-1	NA	CSANMNTEAFF	TGCAGTGCTAACATGAACACTGAAGCTTTCTTT
few	TRBV9	TRBJ2-5	TRBD2	CASSLGTTLQETQYF	TGTGCCAGCAGCCTGGGGACTACATTACAAGAGACCCAGTACTTC
NA	TRBV7-2	TRBJ2-4	TRBD2	CASSLGWTSGSDIQYF	TGTGCCAGCAGCTTAGGATGGACTAGCGGGAGTGACATTCAGTACTTC
NA	TRBV6-5	TRBJ2-3	NA	CASSYSMVEGTQYF	TGTGCCAGCAGTTACTCGATGGTTGAGGGTACGCAGTATTTT
NA	TRBV4-3	TRBJ2-4	TRBD1	CASSQGTGGIGIQYF	TGCGCAAGCAGCCAAGGAACAGGGGGCATTGGCATTCAGTACTTC
NA	TRBV10-3	TRBJ1-2	TRBD1	CAATMTGTGSYGYTF	TGTGCCGCTACGATGACCGGGACAGGCTCCTATGGCTACACCTTC
NA	TRBV7-2	TRBJ2-7	TRBD2	CASSTVGGGPYEQYF	TGTGCCAGCAGCACCGTTGGGGGAGGGCCCTACGAGCAGTACTTC
few	TRBV11-3	TRBJ2-1	TRBD2	CASSLGSGGHNEQFF	TGTGCCAGCAGCTTAGGGTCGGGAGGGCACAATGAGCAGTTCTTC
NA	TRBV20-1	TRBJ2-1	NA	CSAISNEQFF	TGCAGTGCTATTAGCAATGAGCAGTTCTTC
NA	TRBV11-2	TRBJ2-1	NA	CASSLHQEPVGEQFF	TGTGCCAGCAGCTTGCATCAGGAACCTGTGGGAGAGCAGTTCTTC
NA	TRBV12-3/TRBV12-4	TRBJ2-4	NA	CASSDTGRTKNIQYF	TGTGCCAGCAGTGACACGGGACGGACAAAAAACATTCAGTACTTC
NA	TRBV6-2/TRBV6-3	TRBJ2-4	NA	CASSYERRSKDIQYF	TGTGCCAGCAGTTACGAGAGACGTTCCAAAGACATTCAGTACTTC
few	TRBV2	TRBJ1-3	NA	CARTRFSGNTIYF	TGTGCCAGGACACGGTTCTCTGGAAACACCATATATTTT
few	TRBV10-3	TRBJ2-4	NA	CAIGEGGAAKNIQYF	TGTGCCATCGGGGAGGGGGGGGCGGCCAAAAACATTCAGTACTTC
few	TRBV20-1	TRBJ2-1	TRBD2	CSVLGLAGSYNEQFF	TGCAGTGTTCTTGGCCTAGCGGGATCCTACAATGAGCAGTTCTTC
few	TRBV27	TRBJ1-2	TRBD1	CASSLSSGTGNYGYTF	TGTGCCAGCAGTTTATCCTCCGGGACAGGAAACTATGGCTACACCTTC
few	TRBV5-1	TRBJ2-7	NA	CASREPGRGYEQYF	TGCGCCAGCAGGGAACCTGGCCGGGGCTACGAGCAGTACTTC
NA	TRBV4-3	TRBJ2-3	TRBD2	CASRRQRGGGDTQYF	TGCGCCAGCAGAAGACAGCGGGGGGGCGGGGATACGCAGTATTTT
NA	TRBV12-3/TRBV12-4	TRBJ2-1	NA	CASSYSYNEQFF	TGTGCCAGCAGCTACTCCTACAATGAGCAGTTCTTC